The 24 T cell receptor beta chains below all came from one sample that was sequenced in a study of blood T cell repertoires in COVID-19 (dated by TCRdb to the early 2020s). Libraries were built with the immunoSEQ multiplex PCR assay. This immuneACCESS table, as held by TCRdb, lists in-frame sequences with V and J called but not all clones. Of the missing ones, under half trace to an unresolved V gene in checked studies; the others have no known cause. This sample comprises fewer than 90,000 clones, 88% of them detected only once. The ten largest clonotypes hold approximately 1.5% of the sample. Sequencing input: peripheral blood. These receptors all come from a human donor in a cohort sampled during active COVID-19.

The rearrangement uses TRBV2 and TRBJ2-1, with 11 bases identical to TRBD2. This CDR3 is 16 amino acids long. V gave up 1 base and J gave up 9 bases; unmatched junction bases: 8. In germline, CDR1 is SNHLY, CDR2 FYNNEI. The CDR3 DNA is TGTGCCAGCAGTGAAGAGGGACTAGCGGTCCGCGGTGAGCAGTTCTTC. Translating it yields CASSEEGLAVRGEQFF.

J is TRBJ2-3 and V is TRBV6-5; TRBD1 is a possible D gene (5 bases). This CDR3 has 14 amino acids. Germline CDR1 reads MNHEY; CDR2 reads SVGAGI. Trimming stripped 8 bases from V and 0 bases from J, with 12 bases between. Written as DNA, the CDR3 is TGTGCCAGCGGGATAGGGGCTAGCACAGATACGCAGTATTTT. This sequence encodes CASGIGASTDTQYF.

This chain connects TRBV3-1 (or the pseudogene TRBV3-2) to TRBJ2-3, with a tentative D call TRBD2 (5 bases). This CDR3 spans 17 amino acids. Trimming pared 1 base from V and 6 bases from J, leaving 20 bases between. Germline CDR1 reads LGHDT; CDR2 reads YNNKEL (reference sequence). The CDR3 loop is CASSQGFSAKAMDTQYF. The CDR3 DNA sequence: TGTGCCAGCAGCCAAGGGTTTAGCGCGAAGGCGATGGATACGCAGTATTTT.

This clone was counted only a few times. The V gene is TRBV21-1, the J gene TRBJ2-7; TRBD2, as called in the table, went unchecked against the DNA. TRBV21-1 is a documented pseudogene. The CDR3 is 22 residues long. CDR3 sequence: CASSKGEGNDPIQLAGSYEQYF. CDR3 coding DNA: TGTGCCAGCAGCAAAGGGGAAGGAAATGATCCGATCCAACTAGCGGGATCCTACGAGCAGTACTTC.

This chain links TRBV7-3 with TRBJ2-1, with D tentatively TRBD2 (5 bases). Germline V lookup: CDR1 SGHTA, CDR2 FQGTGA. This CDR3 contains 15 residues. Trimming left V 2 bases short and J 2 bases short, with 10 bases between. DNA for the CDR3: TGTGCCAGCAGCTTAGGGCGGGCCGCCTACAATGAGCAGTTCTTC. It specifies CASSLGRAAYNEQFF.

The chain links TRBV19 to TRBJ2-2, with TRBD1 as a possible D gene (5 bases). This CDR3 is 17 amino acids long. The V and J ends lost 0 bases and 0 bases respectively, with 11 bases between them. The germline V gene has CDR1 LNHDA and CDR2 SQIVND (reference sequence). CDR3 amino acids: CASSIDLPGSNTGELFF. Here the CDR3 DNA reads TGTGCCAGTAGTATAGACCTACCAGGGTCGAACACCGGGGAGCTGTTTTTT.

This clone was detected only once. V is TRBV4-1 and J is TRBJ2-1, with 7 positions matching TRBD2. The CDR3 is 17 amino acids. Germline values: CDR1 MGHRA, CDR2 YSYEKL. The junction had 7 bases not matched to a gene; V was cut back by 0 bases and J by 2 bases. The CDR3 sequence: CASSQEGLAETYNEQFF. The CDR3 region has the DNA TGCGCCAGCAGCCAAGAAGGGCTAGCGGAGACCTACAATGAGCAGTTCTTC.

The chain couples TRBV7-2 to TRBJ2-5; TRBD1 matches at 8 bases. CDR1 is SGHTA and CDR2 is FQGNSA in the germline V gene. V was pared by 6 bases and J by 4 bases, with 16 bases of the junction left unmatched. This CDR3 comprises 17 residues. The CDR3 loop reads CASSYQPPGQVGETQYF. DNA of the CDR3: TGTGCCAGCAGTTACCAACCGCCGGGACAGGTGGGAGAGACCCAGTACTTC.

The rearrangement joins TRBV5-6 to TRBJ2-1; TRBD2 matches 8 bases. Germline-derived CDR1 and CDR2 are SGHDT and YYEEEE. This CDR3 has 16 residues. Unmatched junction bases numbered 9, after V lost 2 bases and J lost 5 bases. The CDR3 DNA is TGTGCCAGCAGCTTTAGAAGCGGGAGCGGCCACAATGAGCAGTTCTTC. It is translated as CASSFRSGSGHNEQFF.

The chain carries TRBV5-4 and TRBJ2-1; no firm D call. Germline CDR1 reads SGHNT; CDR2 reads YYREEE (reference sequence). The CDR3 is made up of 14 amino acids. The V end lost 4 bases, the J end lost 0 bases, and 8 bases lay between the germline ends. CDR3 region: CASSPEISYNEQFF. The CDR3 coding sequence is TGTGCCAGCAGCCCCGAGATCTCCTACAATGAGCAGTTCTTC.

The chain has TRBV28 and TRBJ2-1; possible D gene TRBD1, 6 bases. The CDR3 extends over 13 amino acids. Trimming pared 3 bases from V and 4 bases from J, leaving 7 bases between. The V gene's germline CDR1 is MDHEN and CDR2 SYDVKM. The CDR3 sequence: CASSFRGYNEQFF. In nucleotides, the CDR3 is TGTGCCAGCAGTTTCAGGGGATACAATGAGCAGTTCTTC.

This clone was detected once. The chain has TRBV3-1 (or the pseudogene TRBV3-2) and TRBJ2-3; 8 bases line up with TRBD1. Unmatched junction bases numbered 4, after V lost 4 bases and J lost 4 bases. The germline gives CDR1 LGHDT, CDR2 YNNKEL (reference sequence). The CDR3 has 14 residues. The CDR3: CASSRRQGSDTQYF. In DNA, the CDR3 is TGTGCCAGCAGCCGGAGACAGGGGTCAGATACGCAGTATTTT.

The V gene is TRBV27, the J gene TRBJ2-7; tentative D call: TRBD2 (5 bases). CDR3 length: 15 amino acids. Germline V lookup: CDR1 MNHEY, CDR2 SMNVEV (reference sequence). The V and J ends lost 4 bases and 4 bases respectively, with 17 bases between them. The CDR3 loop is CASSSTPTLAYEQYF. In DNA, the CDR3 is TGTGCCAGCAGTTCTACACCTACGCTAGCTTACGAGCAGTACTTC.

The chain joins TRBV29-1 to TRBJ2-1; the D gene is possibly TRBD2 (6 bases). The CDR3 is 14 amino acids. CDR1 and CDR2 from the germline V gene are SQVTM and ANQGSEA. Trimming shortened V by 1 base and J by 0 bases, and 7 bases separated the two germline ends. The CDR3 DNA is TGCAGCGTTGAAGCGGGAGTCTCCTACAATGAGCAGTTCTTC. Translated, it gives CSVEAGVSYNEQFF.

This rearrangement joins TRBV6-5 to TRBJ1-2, with 7 bases aligning to TRBD1. Germline lookup yields CDR1 MNHEY and CDR2 SVGAGI. The CDR3 spans 13 residues. Trimming cost V 6 bases and J 4 bases; bases outside gene matches: 5. CDR3 DNA: TGTGCCAGCAGGAGCCGGGACAGCTATGGCTACACCTTC. Its protein product is CASRSRDSYGYTF.

The chain is built from TRBV19 and TRBJ2-5, with D perhaps TRBD1 (6 bases). Germline CDR1 LNHDA, CDR2 SQIVND (reference sequence). V shed 0 bases and J shed 4 bases, with 15 bases lying between them. The CDR3 is made up of 16 amino acids. CDR3 coding DNA: TGTGCCAGTAGTATAGATCTATTAAGGGGGAGAGAGACCCAGTACTTC. It encodes CASSIDLLRGRETQYF.

This clone was seen once. The V call is TRBV30, the J call TRBJ1-2, with TRBD1 matching 12 bases. Germline V lookup: CDR1 GTSNPN, CDR2 SVGIG (reference sequence). Trimming removed 3 bases from V and 5 bases from J; junction bases left unmatched: 10. The CDR3 length is 16 residues. CDR3 sequence: CAWSPGQGARWYGYTF. As DNA, the CDR3 is TGTGCCTGGAGCCCGGGACAGGGGGCTAGGTGGTATGGCTACACCTTC. Using reference TRBV30 and TRBJ1-2 for the parts outside the CDR3, the full variable domain is SQTIHQWPATLVQPVGSPLSLECTVEGTSNPNLYWYRQAAGRGLQLLFYSVGIGQISSEVPQNLSASRPQDRQFILSSKKLLLSDSGFYLCAWSPGQGARWYGYTFGSGTRLTVV.

This chain uses TRBV6-5 with TRBJ1-2; TRBD1 aligns across 7 bases. Trimming removed 0 bases from V and 1 base from J; junction bases left unmatched: 2. The germline gives CDR1 MNHEY, CDR2 SVGAGI. The CDR3 is 15 amino acids. The CDR3 DNA reads as TGTGCCAGCAGTTACTCGACAGGGAATAACTATGGCTACACCTTC. It codes for CASSYSTGNNYGYTF.

This clone was seen only a few times. V is TRBV3-1 (or the pseudogene TRBV3-2) and J is TRBJ2-7, with 10 bases identical to TRBD1. The CDR3 consists of 16 residues. Germline CDR1 is LGHDT and CDR2 is YNNKEL (reference sequence). Trimming at V came to 1 base and at J to 6 bases, leaving 9 bases not matched to a gene. CDR3 nucleotides: TGTGCCAGCAGCCAAGGCTCCGGGACAGGGGTCTCCGAGCAGTACTTC. The encoded protein is CASSQGSGTGVSEQYF.

The V gene is TRBV29-1, the J gene TRBJ2-3; D is undetermined. Deletions cut 6 bases from V and 3 bases from J, with 10 bases between. The germline gives CDR1 SQVTM, CDR2 ANQGSEA. The CDR3 is made up of 12 amino acids. For the CDR3, the DNA is TGCAGCGTCACCGCCGGTACAGATACGCAGTATTTT. Protein product: CSVTAGTDTQYF.

The rearrangement links TRBV6-6 to TRBJ2-1; 10 bases fit TRBD2. From germline, CDR1 is MNHNY and CDR2 SVGAGI (reference sequence). The J segment lost 5 bases and the V segment lost 6 bases, leaving 10 bases of the junction unmatched. CDR3 length equals 16 residues. The CDR3 DNA follows: TGTGCCAGCAGCACCCTTGGGGGACTAGCGAACAATGAGCAGTTCTTC. This encodes CASSTLGGLANNEQFF.

The chain joins TRBV28 to TRBJ1-1, with 7 nucleotides matching TRBD1. Looked up from germline, CDR1 is MDHEN and CDR2 is SYDVKM. V gave up 5 bases and J gave up 7 bases; unmatched junction bases: 1. The CDR3 runs 11 residues. CDR3 residues: CASSGTDEAFF. As DNA, the CDR3 is TGTGCCAGCAGTGGGACAGATGAAGCTTTCTTT.

The chain employs TRBV6-5 and TRBJ1-2; D remains ambiguous. Trimming took 6 bases from V and 4 from J, leaving 15 bases between them. The CDR3 is 14 residues long. Germline-derived CDR1 and CDR2 are MNHEY and SVGAGI. The CDR3 here is CASSLRSIGYGYTF. Here the CDR3 DNA reads TGTGCCAGCAGCCTACGGTCGATCGGCTATGGCTACACCTTC.

This rearrangement joins TRBV7-9 to TRBJ2-3, with 9 bases fitting TRBD2. This CDR3 is 19 amino acids long. The germline CDR1 and CDR2 sequences are SEHNR and FQNEAQ (reference sequence). The J segment lost 9 bases and the V segment lost 1 base, leaving 20 bases of the junction unmatched. The DNA of the CDR3 is TGTGCCAGCAGCTTAGGAGGCAACTCGCGGGAGGGCCTGAAGCGGACGCAGTATTTT. Amino acids: CASSLGGNSREGLKRTQYF.